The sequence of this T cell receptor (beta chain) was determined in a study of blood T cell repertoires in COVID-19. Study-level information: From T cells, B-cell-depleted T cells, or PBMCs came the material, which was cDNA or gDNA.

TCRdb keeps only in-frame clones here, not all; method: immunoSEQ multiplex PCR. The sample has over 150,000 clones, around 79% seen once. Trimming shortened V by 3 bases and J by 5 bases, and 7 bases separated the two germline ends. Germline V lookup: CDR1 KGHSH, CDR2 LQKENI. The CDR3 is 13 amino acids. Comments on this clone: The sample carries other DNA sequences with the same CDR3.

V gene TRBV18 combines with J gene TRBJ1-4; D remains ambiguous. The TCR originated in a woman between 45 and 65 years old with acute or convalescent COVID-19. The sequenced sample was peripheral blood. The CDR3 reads CASSPSLNEKLFF. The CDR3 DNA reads TGTGCCAGCTCACCGAGTTTGAATGAAAAACTGTTTTTT.